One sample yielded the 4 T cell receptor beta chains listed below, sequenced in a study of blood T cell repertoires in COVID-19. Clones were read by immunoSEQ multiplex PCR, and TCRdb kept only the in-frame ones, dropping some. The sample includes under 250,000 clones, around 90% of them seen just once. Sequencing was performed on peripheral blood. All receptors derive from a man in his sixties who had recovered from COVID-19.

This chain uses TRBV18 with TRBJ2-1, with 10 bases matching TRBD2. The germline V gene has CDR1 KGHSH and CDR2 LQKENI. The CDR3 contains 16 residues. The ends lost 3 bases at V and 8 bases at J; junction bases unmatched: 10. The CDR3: CASSPFLAGVQHEQFF. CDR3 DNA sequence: TGTGCCAGCTCACCCTTCCTAGCGGGGGTCCAGCATGAGCAGTTCTTC.

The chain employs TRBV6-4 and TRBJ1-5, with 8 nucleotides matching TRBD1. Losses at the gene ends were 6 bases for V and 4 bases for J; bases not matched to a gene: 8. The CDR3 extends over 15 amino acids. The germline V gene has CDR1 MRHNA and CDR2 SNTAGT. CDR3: CASSPGTGANQPQHF. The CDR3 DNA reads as TGTGCCAGCAGCCCCGGGACAGGAGCAAATCAGCCCCAGCATTTT.

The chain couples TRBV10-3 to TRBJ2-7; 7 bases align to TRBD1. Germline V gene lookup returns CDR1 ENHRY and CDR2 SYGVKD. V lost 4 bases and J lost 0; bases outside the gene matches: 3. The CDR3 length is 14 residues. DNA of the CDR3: TGTGCCATCAGTGGGACAGGAGCCTCCTACGAGCAGTACTTC. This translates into CAISGTGASYEQYF.

The CDR3 DNA reads as TGTGCCAGCAAACAGATCCGGGACAGCAATTCACCCCTCCACTTT. This sequence encodes CASKQIRDSNSPLHF. J is TRBJ1-6 and V is TRBV2; 7 nucleotides align to TRBD1. Germline values: CDR1 SNHLY, CDR2 FYNNEI. This CDR3 spans 15 amino acids. V gave up 7 bases and J gave up 7 bases; unmatched junction bases: 10. Supplemented by reference TRBV2 and TRBJ1-6, the full variable domain reads EPEVTQTPSHQVTQMGQEVILRCVPISNHLYFYWYRQILGQKVEFLVSFYNNEISEKSEIFDDQFSVERPDGSNFTLKIRSTKLEDSAMYFCASKQIRDSNSPLHFGNGTRLTVT.